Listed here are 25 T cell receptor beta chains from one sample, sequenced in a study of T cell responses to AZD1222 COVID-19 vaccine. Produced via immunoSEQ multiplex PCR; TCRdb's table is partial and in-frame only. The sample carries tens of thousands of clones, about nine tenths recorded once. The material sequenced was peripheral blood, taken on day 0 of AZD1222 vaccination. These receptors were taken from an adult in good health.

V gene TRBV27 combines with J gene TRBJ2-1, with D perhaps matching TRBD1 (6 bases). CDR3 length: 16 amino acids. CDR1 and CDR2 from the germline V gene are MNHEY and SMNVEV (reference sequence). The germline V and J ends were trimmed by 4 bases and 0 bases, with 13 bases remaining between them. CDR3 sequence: CASSSNRVDSYNEQFF. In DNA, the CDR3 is TGTGCCAGCAGTTCCAACAGGGTAGACTCCTACAATGAGCAGTTCTTC.

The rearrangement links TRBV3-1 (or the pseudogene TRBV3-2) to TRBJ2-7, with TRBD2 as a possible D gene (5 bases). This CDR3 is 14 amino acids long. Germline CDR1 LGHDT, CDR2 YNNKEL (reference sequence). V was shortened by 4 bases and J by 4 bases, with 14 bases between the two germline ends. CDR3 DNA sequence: TGTGCCAGCAGCCGGGAGTTACAGCCTTACGAGCAGTACTTC. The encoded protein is CASSRELQPYEQYF.

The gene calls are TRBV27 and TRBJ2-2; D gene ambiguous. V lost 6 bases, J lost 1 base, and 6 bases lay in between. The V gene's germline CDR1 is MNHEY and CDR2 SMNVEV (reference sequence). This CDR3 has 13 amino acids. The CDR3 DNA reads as TGTGCCAGCAGCCCAGGGAACACCGGGGAGCTGTTTTTT. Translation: CASSPGNTGELFF.

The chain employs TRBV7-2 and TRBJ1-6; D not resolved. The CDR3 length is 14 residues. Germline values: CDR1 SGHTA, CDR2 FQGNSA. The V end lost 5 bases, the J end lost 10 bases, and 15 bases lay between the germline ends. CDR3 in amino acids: CASSGGVTNSPLHF. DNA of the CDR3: TGTGCCAGCAGCGGTGGAGTGACGAACTCACCCCTCCACTTT.

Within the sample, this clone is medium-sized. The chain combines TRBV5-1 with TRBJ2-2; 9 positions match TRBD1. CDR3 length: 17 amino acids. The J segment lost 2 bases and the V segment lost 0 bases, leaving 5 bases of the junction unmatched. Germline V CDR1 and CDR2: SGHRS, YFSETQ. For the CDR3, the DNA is TGCGCCAGCAGCTTGGTAAAGACAGGGGGTAACACCGGGGAGCTGTTTTTT. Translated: CASSLVKTGGNTGELFF.

DNA for the CDR3: TGTGCCAGCAGCTCCAGTCGGAGGGGGGCTGGAAACACCATATATTTT. It encodes CASSSSRRGAGNTIYF. The chain recombines TRBV9 with TRBJ1-3, with a weak D call TRBD1 (6 bases). This CDR3 is 16 amino acids long. V lost 4 bases and J 2 bases, leaving 16 bases between the germline ends. Per germline, CDR1 SGDLS and CDR2 YYNGEE.

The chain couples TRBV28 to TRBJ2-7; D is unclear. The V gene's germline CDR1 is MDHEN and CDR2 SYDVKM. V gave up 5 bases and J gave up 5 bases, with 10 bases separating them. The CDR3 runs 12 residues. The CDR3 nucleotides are TGTGCCAGCAGTACCCCCCCGAACGAGCAGTACTTC. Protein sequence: CASSTPPNEQYF.

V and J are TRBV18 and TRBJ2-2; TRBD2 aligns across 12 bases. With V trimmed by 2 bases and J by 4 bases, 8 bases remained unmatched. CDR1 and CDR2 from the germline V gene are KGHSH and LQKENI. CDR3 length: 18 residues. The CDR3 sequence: CASSPANGLAGTTGELFF. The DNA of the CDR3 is TGTGCCAGCTCACCAGCGAACGGACTAGCGGGAACCACCGGGGAGCTGTTTTTT.

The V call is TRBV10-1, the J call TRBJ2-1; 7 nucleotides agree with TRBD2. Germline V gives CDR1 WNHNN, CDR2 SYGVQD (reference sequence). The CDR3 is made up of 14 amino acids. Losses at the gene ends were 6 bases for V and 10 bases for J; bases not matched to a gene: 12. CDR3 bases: TGCGCCAGCAGGGTCCGGGAGGAGGTGGGCGAGCAGTTCTTC. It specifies CASRVREEVGEQFF.

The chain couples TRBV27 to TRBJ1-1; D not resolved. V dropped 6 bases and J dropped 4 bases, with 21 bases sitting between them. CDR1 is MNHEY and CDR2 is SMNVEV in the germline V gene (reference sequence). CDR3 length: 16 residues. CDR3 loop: CASRPLQSVMFTEAFF. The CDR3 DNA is TGTGCCAGCAGACCCCTTCAGTCTGTCATGTTCACTGAAGCTTTCTTT.

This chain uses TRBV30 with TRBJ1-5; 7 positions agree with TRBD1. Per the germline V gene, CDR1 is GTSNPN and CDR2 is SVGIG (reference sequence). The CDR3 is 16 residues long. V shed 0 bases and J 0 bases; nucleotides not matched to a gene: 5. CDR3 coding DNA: TGTGCCTGGAGTGTACAGGGGAAGGATAGCAATCAGCCCCAGCATTTT. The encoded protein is CAWSVQGKDSNQPQHF. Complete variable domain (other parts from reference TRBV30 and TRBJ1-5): SQTIHQWPATLVQPVGSPLSLECTVEGTSNPNLYWYRQAAGRGLQLLFYSVGIGQISSEVPQNLSASRPQDRQFILSSKKLLLSDSGFYLCAWSVQGKDSNQPQHFGDGTRLSIL.

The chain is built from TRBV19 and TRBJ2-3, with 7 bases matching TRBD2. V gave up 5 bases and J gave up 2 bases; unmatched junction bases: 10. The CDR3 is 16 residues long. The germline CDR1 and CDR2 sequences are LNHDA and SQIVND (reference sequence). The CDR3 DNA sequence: TGTGCCAGTAGTCCCGTAGTAGCGGGCCCCACAGATACGCAGTATTTT. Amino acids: CASSPVVAGPTDTQYF.

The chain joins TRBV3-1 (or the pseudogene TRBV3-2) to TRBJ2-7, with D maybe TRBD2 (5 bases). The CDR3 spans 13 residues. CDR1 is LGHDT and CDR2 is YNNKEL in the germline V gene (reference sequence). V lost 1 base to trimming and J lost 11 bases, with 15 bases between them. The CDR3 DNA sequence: TGTGCCAGCAGCCAAGGGACTCGCCCCGGGGAGTACTTC. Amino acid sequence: CASSQGTRPGEYF.

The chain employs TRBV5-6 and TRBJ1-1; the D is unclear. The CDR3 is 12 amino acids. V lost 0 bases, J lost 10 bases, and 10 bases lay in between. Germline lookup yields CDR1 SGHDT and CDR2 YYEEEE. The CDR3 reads CASSLGSVGAFF. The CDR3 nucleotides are TGTGCCAGCAGCTTGGGAAGCGTTGGAGCTTTCTTT.

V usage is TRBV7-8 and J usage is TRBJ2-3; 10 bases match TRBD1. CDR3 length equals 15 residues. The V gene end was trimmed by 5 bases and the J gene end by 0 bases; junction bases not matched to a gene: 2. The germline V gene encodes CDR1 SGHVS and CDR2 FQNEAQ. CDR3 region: CASSVDRGSTDTQYF. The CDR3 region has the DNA TGTGCCAGCAGCGTGGACAGGGGGAGCACAGATACGCAGTATTTT.

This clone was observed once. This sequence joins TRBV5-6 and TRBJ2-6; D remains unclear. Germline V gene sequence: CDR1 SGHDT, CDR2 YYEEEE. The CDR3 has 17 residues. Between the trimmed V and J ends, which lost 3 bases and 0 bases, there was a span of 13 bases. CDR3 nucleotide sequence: TGTGCCAGCAGCTACCCCGGTCCAGCCTCTGGGGCCAACGTCCTGACTTTC. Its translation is CASSYPGPASGANVLTF.

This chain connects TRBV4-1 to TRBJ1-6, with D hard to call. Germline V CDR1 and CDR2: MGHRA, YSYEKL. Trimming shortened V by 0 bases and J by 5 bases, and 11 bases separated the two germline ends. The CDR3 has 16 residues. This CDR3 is CASSQDLANNNSPLHF. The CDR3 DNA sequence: TGCGCCAGCAGCCAAGATCTAGCGAATAATAATTCACCCCTCCACTTT.

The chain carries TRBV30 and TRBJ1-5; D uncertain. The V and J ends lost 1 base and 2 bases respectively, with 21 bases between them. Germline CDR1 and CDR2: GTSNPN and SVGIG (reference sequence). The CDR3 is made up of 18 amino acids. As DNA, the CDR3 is TGTGCCTGGAGTGACCCTCTCAAAGGACGGATTCGCAATCAGCCCCAGCATTTT. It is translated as CAWSDPLKGRIRNQPQHF.

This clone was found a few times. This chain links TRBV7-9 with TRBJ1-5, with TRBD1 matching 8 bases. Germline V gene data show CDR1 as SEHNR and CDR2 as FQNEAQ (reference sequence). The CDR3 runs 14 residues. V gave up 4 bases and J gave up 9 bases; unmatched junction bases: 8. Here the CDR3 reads CASSSDRALVPQHF. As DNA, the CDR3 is TGTGCCAGCAGCTCGGACAGGGCTCTGGTGCCCCAGCATTTT.

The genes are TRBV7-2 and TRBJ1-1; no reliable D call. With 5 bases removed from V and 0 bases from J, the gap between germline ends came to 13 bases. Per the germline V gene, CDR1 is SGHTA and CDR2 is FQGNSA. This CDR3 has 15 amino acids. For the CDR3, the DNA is TGTGCCAGCAGCCATGGCTCGGCGATGAACACTGAAGCTTTCTTT. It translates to CASSHGSAMNTEAFF. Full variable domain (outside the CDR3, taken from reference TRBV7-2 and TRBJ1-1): GAGVSQSPSNKVTEKGKDVELRCDPISGHTALYWYRQSLGQGLEFLIYFQGNSAPDKSGLPSDRFSAERTGGSVSTLTIQRTQQEDSAVYLCASSHGSAMNTEAFFGQGTRLTVV.

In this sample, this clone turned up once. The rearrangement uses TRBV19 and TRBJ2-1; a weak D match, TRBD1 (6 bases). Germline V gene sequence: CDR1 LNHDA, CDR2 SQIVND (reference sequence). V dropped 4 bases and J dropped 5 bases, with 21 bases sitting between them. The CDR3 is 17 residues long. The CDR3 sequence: CASSTPGAVQGNNEQFF. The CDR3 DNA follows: TGTGCCAGTAGTACCCCCGGAGCGGTCCAGGGGAACAATGAGCAGTTCTTC.

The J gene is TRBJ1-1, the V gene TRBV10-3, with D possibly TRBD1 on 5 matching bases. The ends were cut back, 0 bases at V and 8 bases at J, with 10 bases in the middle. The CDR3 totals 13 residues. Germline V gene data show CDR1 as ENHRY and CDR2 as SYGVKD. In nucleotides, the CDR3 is TGTGCCATCAGTGAGTCGAGGGGTAGAGAAGCTTTCTTT. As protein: CAISESRGREAFF.

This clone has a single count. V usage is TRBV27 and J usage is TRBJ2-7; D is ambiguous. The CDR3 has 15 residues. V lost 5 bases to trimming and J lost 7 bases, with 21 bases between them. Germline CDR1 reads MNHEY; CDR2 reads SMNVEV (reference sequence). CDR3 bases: TGTGCCAGCAGTCGCAATTTCGAACTGATTGGGGAGCAGTACTTC. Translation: CASSRNFELIGEQYF.

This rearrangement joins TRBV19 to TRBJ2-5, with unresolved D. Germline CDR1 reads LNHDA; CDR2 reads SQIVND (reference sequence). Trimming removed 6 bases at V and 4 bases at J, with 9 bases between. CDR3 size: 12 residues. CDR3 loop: CASRGLGETQYF. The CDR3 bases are TGTGCCAGTAGGGGTCTAGGAGAGACCCAGTACTTC.

In DNA form, the CDR3 reads TGTGCCAGCAGTTACACAGGGGGCAGAAGCAATCAGCCCCAGCATTTT. Translated: CASSYTGGRSNQPQHF. V is TRBV6-2 or TRBV6-3 and J is TRBJ1-5; 9 positions agree with TRBD1. The trim removed 2 bases at V and 1 base at J, leaving 3 bases unmatched. Germline V lookup: CDR1 MNHEY, CDR2 SVGEGT. CDR3 length: 16 residues.